Below, one T cell receptor (beta chain) is given with its context. Its antigen is currently not known. No clone much larger than this one lies a single base away; base qualities are absent. This entry belongs to a study of blood T cell repertoires in COVID-19 (dated by TCRdb to the early 2020s). For context, the study as a whole: Collaborator samples came from the United States, Italy and Spain and covered acute and convalescent phases of COVID-19. The prospective study material was composed of cDNA or gDNA derived from T cells, B-cell-depleted T cells, or PBMCs. Deeply sampled blood TCRbeta repertoires from subjects exposed to, actively infected with, or recovered from COVID-19 were included in the dataset. The repertoires were released in a freely available public database meant as a resource for research on the immune response to SARS-CoV-2. Samples were obtained from the ongoing ImmuneRACE study (first 160 participants) and from about 1,300 subjects provided by 6 global collaborators. The sample metadata nearly always contained a de-identified subject ID, COVID-19 status, age in years and sex. HLA class I and class II types, where available, came from metadata supplied by the sample provider rather than from assay-based typing.

The CDR3 covers 16 residues, taking in both the cysteine and the phenylalanine. Only the CDR3 DNA stays, 48 bases, in frame from base 1. Per the germline V gene (reference sequence), LNHDA is the CDR1 and SQIVND is the CDR2. Trimming at the junction amounts to 6 bases on V and 4 bases on J, and the germline ends lie 18 bases apart. Results and caveats for the whole study, not just this receptor: Clinical and demographic metadata were provided uncurated, with the amount varying by source and participant.

Collaborating institutions collected whole blood in K2EDTA tubes following their own protocols. For TCRbeta analysis, collaborators shipped samples in one of three forms: frozen whole blood, isolated PBMCs, or DNA extracted from either of those sample types. TCRbeta CDR3 regions were amplified from genomic DNA by means of the immunoSEQ Assay, a bias-controlled multiplex PCR. Per the original workflow: The number of nucleated cells in each sample was estimated by amplification of reference gene primers within the assay. Sequence reads were collapsed and filtered to measure the absolute abundance of every unique TCRbeta CDR3 rearrangement. For each sample, productive Simpson clonality was calculated as the square root of Simpson's diversity index across productive rearrangements. The table was pulled from immuneACCESS by TCRdb, which kept in-frame rearrangements only. Such tables lose some clones; where checked, under half of the loss comes from unresolved V genes, and the rest has no known cause. The D gene and trimming were derived from the DNA, and the V and J assignments and clone size from that table. Here the sample has 200,000 to 250,000 clones; 70% to 90% occur a single time. Of the sample, 1.5% falls within the top ten clones.

The material sequenced was peripheral blood. The sequence joins TRBV19 to TRBJ2-2; 6 matching bases give a weak D call of TRBD1. The clonotype originates from a man aged 18 to 30 with active or convalescent COVID-19. The DNA sequence is TGTGCCAGTAGACCAAGAGGGGGTTCGGGCACCGGGGAGCTGTTTTTT. Translated, it reads CASRPRGGSGTGELFF.